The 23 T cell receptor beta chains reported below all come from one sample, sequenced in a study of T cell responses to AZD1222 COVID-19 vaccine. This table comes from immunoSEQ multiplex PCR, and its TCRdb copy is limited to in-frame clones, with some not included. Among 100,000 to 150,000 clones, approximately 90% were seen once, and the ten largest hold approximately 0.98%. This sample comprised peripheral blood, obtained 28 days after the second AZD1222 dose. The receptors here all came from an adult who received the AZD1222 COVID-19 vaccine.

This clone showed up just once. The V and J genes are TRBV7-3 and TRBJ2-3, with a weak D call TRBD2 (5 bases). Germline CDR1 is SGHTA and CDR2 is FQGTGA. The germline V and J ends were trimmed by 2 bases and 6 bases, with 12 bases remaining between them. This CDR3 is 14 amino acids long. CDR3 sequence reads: CASSLLAGKDTQYF. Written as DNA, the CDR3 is TGTGCCAGCAGCTTACTAGCCGGGAAGGATACGCAGTATTTT.

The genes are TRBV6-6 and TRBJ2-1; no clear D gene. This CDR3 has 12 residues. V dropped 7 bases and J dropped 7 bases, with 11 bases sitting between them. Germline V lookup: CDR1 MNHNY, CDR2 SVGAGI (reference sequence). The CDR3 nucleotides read TGTGCCAGCACCAACGCCCGTAATGAGCAGTTCTTC. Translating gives CASTNARNEQFF.

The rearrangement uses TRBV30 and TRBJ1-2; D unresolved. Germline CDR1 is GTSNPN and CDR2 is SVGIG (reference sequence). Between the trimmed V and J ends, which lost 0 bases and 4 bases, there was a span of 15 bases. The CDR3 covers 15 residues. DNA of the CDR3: TGTGCCTGGAGTGTGTCGGTACAGCGAGTCTATGGCTACACCTTC. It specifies CAWSVSVQRVYGYTF.

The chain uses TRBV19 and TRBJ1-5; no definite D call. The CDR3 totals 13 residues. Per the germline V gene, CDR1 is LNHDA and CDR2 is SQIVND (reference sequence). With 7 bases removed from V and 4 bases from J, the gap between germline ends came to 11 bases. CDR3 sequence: CASKNPGNQPQHF. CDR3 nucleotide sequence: TGTGCCAGTAAAAATCCGGGGAATCAGCCCCAGCATTTT.

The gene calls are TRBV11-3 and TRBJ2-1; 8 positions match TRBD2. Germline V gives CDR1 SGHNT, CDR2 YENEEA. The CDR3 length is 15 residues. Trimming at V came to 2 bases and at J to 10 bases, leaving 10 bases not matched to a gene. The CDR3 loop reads CASSLNLGASGEQFF. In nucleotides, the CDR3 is TGTGCCAGCAGCTTAAATTTAGGGGCTAGCGGGGAGCAGTTCTTC.

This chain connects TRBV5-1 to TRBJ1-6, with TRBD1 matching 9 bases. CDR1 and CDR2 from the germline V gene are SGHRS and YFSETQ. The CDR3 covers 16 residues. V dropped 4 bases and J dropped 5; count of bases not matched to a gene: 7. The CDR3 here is CASSPRTGEHNSPLHF. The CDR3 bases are TGCGCCAGCAGCCCACGGACAGGGGAGCATAATTCACCCCTCCACTTT.

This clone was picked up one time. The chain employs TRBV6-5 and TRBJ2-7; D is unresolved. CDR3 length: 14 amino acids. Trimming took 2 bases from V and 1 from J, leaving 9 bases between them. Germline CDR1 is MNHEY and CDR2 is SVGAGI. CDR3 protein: CASSYGVGSYEQYF. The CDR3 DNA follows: TGTGCCAGCAGTTACGGGGTCGGATCCTACGAGCAGTACTTC.

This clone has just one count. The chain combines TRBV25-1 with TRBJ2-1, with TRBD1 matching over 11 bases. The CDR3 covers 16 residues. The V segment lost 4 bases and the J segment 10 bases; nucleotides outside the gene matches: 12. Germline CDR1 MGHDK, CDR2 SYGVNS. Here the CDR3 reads CASSGGLGTGGLEQFF. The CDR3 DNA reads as TGTGCCAGCAGTGGAGGATTGGGGACAGGGGGTTTAGAGCAGTTCTTC.

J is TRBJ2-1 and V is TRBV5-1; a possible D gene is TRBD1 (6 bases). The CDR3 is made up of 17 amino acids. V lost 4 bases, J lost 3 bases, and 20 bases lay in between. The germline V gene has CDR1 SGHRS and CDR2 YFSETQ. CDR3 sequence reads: CASSPNPGTSNYNEQFF. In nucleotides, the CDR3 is TGCGCCAGCAGCCCCAACCCTGGGACAAGTAACTACAATGAGCAGTTCTTC.

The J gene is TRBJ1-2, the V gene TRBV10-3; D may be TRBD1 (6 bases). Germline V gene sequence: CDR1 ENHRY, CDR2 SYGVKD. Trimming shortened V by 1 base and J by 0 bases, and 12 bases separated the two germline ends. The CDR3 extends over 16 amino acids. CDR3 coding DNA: TGTGCCATCAGTGAGTTGGACAGACCGGCTAACTATGGCTACACCTTC. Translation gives CAISELDRPANYGYTF.

CDR3: CASSWSLHTGELFF. The CDR3 nucleotides are TGTGCCAGCAGTTGGAGCCTCCACACCGGGGAGCTGTTTTTT. J is TRBJ2-2 and V is TRBV6-5; D gene ambiguous. Germline V lookup: CDR1 MNHEY, CDR2 SVGAGI. There are 14 residues in the CDR3. V was pared by 4 bases and J by 3 bases, with 9 bases between.

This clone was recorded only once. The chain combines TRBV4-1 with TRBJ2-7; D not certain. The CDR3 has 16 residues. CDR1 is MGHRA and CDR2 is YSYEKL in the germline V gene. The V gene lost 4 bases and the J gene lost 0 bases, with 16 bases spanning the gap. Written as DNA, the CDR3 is TGCGCCAGCAGCCCCGGGTGGCCGACCCGCTCCTACGAGCAGTACTTC. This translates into CASSPGWPTRSYEQYF.

CDR3 nucleotide sequence: TGTGCCAGCAGTCCTCCTTGGGCTGGGAACACTGAAGCTTTCTTT. Its translation is CASSPPWAGNTEAFF. V usage is TRBV2 and J usage is TRBJ1-1; D is unclear. Looked up from germline, CDR1 is SNHLY and CDR2 is FYNNEI. The CDR3 spans 15 residues. Deletions cut 5 bases from V and 1 base from J, with 14 bases between.

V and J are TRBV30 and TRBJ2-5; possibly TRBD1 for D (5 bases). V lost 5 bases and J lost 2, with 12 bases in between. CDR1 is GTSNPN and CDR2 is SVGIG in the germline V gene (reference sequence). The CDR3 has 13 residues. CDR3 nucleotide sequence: TGTGCCTGGCTCGGCAGGGCGCAAGAGACCCAGTACTTC. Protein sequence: CAWLGRAQETQYF.

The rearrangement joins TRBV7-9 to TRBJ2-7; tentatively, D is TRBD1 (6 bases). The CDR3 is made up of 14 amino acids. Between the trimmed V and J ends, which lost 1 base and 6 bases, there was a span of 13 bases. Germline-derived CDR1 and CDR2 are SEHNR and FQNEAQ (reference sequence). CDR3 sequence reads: CASSLGSRGGEQYF. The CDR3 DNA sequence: TGTGCCAGCAGCTTAGGTTCCAGGGGTGGCGAGCAGTACTTC. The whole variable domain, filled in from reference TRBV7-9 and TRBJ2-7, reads DTGVSQNPRHKITKRGQNVTFRCDPISEHNRLYWYRQTLGQGPEFLTYFQNEAQLEKSRLLSDRFSAERPKGSFSTLEIQRTEQGDSAMYLCASSLGSRGGEQYFGPGTRLTVT.

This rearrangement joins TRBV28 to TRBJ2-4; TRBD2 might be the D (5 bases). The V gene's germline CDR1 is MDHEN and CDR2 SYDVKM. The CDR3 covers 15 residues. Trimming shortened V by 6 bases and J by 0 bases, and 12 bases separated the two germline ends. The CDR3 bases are TGTGCCAGCAGGGGCGGGTCTGAAGCCAAAAACATTCAGTACTTC. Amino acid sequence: CASRGGSEAKNIQYF.

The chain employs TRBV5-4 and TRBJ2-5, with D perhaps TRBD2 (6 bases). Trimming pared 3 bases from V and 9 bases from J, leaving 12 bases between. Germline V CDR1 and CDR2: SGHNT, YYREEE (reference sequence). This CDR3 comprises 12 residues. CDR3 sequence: CASSSDYQAQYF. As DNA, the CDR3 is TGTGCCAGCAGCTCGGACTACCAGGCCCAGTACTTC.

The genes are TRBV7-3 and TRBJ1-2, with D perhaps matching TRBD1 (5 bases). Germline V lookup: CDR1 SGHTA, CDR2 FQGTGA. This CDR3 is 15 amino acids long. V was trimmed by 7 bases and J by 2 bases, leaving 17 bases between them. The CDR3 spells CASTTVRQQNYGYTF. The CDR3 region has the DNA TGTGCCAGCACCACCGTCCGACAGCAAAACTATGGCTACACCTTC.

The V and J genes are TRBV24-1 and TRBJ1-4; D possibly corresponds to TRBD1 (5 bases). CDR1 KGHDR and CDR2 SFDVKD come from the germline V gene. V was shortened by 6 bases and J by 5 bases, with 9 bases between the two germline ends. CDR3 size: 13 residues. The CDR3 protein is CATSSGGNEKLFF. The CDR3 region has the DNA TGTGCCACCAGTTCCGGGGGGAATGAAAAACTGTTTTTT.

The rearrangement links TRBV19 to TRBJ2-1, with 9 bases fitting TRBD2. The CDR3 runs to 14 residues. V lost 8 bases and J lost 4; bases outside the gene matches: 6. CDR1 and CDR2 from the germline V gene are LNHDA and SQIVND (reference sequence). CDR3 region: CASSRLAGYNEQFF. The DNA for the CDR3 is TGTGCCAGTTCCCGGCTAGCGGGATACAATGAGCAGTTCTTC.

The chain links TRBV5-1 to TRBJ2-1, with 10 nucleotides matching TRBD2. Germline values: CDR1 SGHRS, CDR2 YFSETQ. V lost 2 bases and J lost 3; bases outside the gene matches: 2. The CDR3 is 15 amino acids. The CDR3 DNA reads TGCGCCAGCAGCTTCTCTAGCGGGAGCTACAATGAGCAGTTCTTC. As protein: CASSFSSGSYNEQFF.

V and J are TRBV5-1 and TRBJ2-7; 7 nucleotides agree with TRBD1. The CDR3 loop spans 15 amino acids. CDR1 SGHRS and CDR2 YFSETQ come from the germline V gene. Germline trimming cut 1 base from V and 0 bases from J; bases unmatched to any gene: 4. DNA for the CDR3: TGCGCCAGCAGCTTGTGGACAGGATACTCCTACGAGCAGTACTTC. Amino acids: CASSLWTGYSYEQYF. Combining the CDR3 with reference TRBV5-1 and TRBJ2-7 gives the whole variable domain KAGVTQTPRYLIKTRGQQVTLSCSPISGHRSVSWYQQTPGQGLQFLFEYFSETQRNKGNFPGRFSGRQFSNSRSEMNVSTLELGDSALYLCASSLWTGYSYEQYFGPGTRLTVT.

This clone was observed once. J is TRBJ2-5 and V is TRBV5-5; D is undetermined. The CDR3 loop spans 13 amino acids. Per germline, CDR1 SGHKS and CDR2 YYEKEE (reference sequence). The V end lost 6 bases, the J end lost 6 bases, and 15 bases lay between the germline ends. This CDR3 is CASNLLDGQTQYF. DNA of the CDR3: TGTGCCAGCAACCTCCTCGACGGACAGACCCAGTACTTC.